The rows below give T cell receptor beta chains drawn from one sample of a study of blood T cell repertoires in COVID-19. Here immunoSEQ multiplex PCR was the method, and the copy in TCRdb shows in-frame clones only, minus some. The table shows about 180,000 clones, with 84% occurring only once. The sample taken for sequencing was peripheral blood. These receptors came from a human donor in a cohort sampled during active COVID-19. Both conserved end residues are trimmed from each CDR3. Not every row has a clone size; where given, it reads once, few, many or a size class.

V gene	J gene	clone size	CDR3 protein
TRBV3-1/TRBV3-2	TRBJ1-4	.	ASSQYQGAAREKLF
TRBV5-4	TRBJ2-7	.	ASSPGQLVSYEQY
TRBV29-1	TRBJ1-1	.	SVDQGMNTEAF
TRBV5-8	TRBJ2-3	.	ASSLSGGGVTRTDTQY
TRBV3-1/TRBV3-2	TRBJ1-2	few	ASSQGTGNYGYT
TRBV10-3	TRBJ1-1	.	AITGDRGEAF
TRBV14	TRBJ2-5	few	ASSPREERGQETQY
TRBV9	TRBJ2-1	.	ASSVPAGSNEQF
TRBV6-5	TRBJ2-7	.	ASSYDRLSNEQY
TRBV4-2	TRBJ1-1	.	ASSLTAASTEAF
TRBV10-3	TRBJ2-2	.	AITRGQENTGELF
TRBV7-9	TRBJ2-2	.	ASSKTGSNTGELF
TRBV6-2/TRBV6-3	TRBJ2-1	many	ASSRWTSPLGEQF
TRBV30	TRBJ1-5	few	AWSPGTPNQPQH
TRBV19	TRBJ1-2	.	ASSTLPGQGHGYT
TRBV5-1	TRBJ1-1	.	ASSLTPPGQGVVNTEAF
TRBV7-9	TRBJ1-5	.	ASSLTGGAGNQPQH
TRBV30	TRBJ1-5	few	AWSVDSSNQPQH
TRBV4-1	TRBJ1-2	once	ASSQGQGIIYGYT
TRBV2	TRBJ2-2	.	ASSGTGTTGELF
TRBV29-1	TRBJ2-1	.	SIGQGAFEQF
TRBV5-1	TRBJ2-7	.	ASSLSSGGYEQY
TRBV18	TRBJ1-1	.	ASSPLWEGKNTEAF
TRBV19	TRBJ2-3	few	ASSKHRAEAQY
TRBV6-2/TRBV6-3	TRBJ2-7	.	ASSLGTGAYEQY
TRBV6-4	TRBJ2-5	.	ASTSGLAGGRETQY
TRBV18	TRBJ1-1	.	ASSKNTEAF
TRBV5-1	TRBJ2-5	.	ASSLERTSGEEETQY
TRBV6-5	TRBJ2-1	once	ASSTGGLGIHEQF
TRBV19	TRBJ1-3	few	ASSRDRRSTIY
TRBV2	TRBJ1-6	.	ASRAGGLASYNSPLH
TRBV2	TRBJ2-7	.	ASSEAGTASYYEQY
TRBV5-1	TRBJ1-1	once	ASSPGPQGWTEAF
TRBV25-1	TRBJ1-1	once	ASSGQGPQMNTEAF
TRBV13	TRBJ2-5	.	ASSFGDRGPGETQY
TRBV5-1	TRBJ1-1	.	ASSMTQGADTEAF
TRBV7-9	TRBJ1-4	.	ASSLQVATNEKLF
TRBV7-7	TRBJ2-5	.	ASSQTGSQETQY
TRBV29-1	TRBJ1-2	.	SVGEQGLYT
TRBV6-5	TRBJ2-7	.	ASSPPRLASYEQY
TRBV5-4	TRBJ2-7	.	ASSLSPADSVEQY
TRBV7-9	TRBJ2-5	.	ASSPRAPLAGQETQY
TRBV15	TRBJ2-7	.	ATSRDRGLAGGYEQY
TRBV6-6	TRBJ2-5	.	ASSTGLLETQY
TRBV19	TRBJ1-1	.	ASSRYENTEAF
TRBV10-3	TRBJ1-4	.	AISGQGNEKLF
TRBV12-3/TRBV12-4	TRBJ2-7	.	ASSYRVSNEQY
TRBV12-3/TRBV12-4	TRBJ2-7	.	ASSWTSAYEQY
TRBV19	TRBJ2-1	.	ASGHRDRGGLEQF
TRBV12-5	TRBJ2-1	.	ASGPPGGGANEQF
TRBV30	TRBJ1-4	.	AWSVRGLGEKLF
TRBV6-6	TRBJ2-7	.	ASSLSPTYEQY
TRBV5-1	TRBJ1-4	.	ASRSQMGLNEKLF